The 2 T cell receptor beta chains below were found in one sample sequenced in a study of Ad26.COV2.S vaccination and SARS-CoV-2 variants. As to treatment: about 20 received Ad26.COV2.S at low or high dose, single or two shots; a few received placebo; per-sample allocation not given. Samples analyzed were those drawn on day 63 after the first vaccine or placebo injection. The repertoire was sequenced with immunoSEQ multiplex PCR; TCRdb's copy has only in-frame clones and lacks some. Found here are hundreds of thousands of clones, approximately 92% of them singletons; the top ten hold more than 1.5%. Specimen: peripheral blood, collected in a trial of Ad26.COV2.S vaccine versus placebo. All receptors come from a person between 18 and 60 years old who received the Ad26.COV2.S COVID-19 vaccine or a placebo.

The chain joins TRBV5-8 to TRBJ2-3; D is unresolved. This CDR3 is built from 12 residues. Germline V gives CDR1 SGHTS, CDR2 YDEGEE. The germline V and J ends were trimmed by 3 bases and 2 bases, with 4 bases remaining between them. Written as DNA, the CDR3 is TGTGCCAGCAGCTACCTCACAGATACGCAGTATTTT. Translated: CASSYLTDTQYF.

The chain has TRBV13 and TRBJ1-1, with 7 bases aligning to TRBD1. Germline V gene data show CDR1 as PRHDT and CDR2 as FYEKMQ (reference sequence). The V and J ends lost 5 bases and 0 bases, in that order; junction bases with no gene match: 6. This CDR3 region has 15 residues. The CDR3 is CASSTRTGVNTEAFF. The CDR3 DNA is TGTGCCAGCAGCACCCGGACAGGAGTGAACACTGAAGCTTTCTTT.